These 30 T cell receptor beta chains were all obtained from the same sample, sequenced in a study of blood T cell repertoires in COVID-19. Here immunoSEQ multiplex PCR was the method, and the copy in TCRdb shows in-frame clones only, minus some. Of 220,000 or so clones in the sample, around 80% were seen once. The sequenced sample was peripheral blood. Receptor source: a woman of 80 years or more with acute or convalescent COVID-19.

This clone was recorded a few times. CDR3 bases: TGCAGCGCCCACAGGGGAAGCCCACAAGAGACCCAGTACTTC. Its protein is CSAHRGSPQETQYF. V and J are TRBV29-1 and TRBJ2-5, with TRBD1 matching 7 bases. Trimming at V came to 7 bases and at J to 2 bases, leaving 10 bases not matched to a gene. From germline, CDR1 is SQVTM and CDR2 ANQGSEA. The CDR3 runs to 14 residues.

This clone was counted between two and nine times. The J gene is TRBJ2-2, the V gene TRBV7-9; D remains unclear. This CDR3 has 12 residues. The ends were cut back, 8 bases at V and 3 bases at J, with 7 bases in the middle. The V gene's germline CDR1 is SEHNR and CDR2 FQNEAQ (reference sequence). This chain's CDR3 is CASVRHTGELFF. CDR3 in DNA: TGTGCCAGCGTCCGTCACACCGGGGAGCTGTTTTTT.

The V gene is TRBV7-2, the J gene TRBJ1-1; 7 bases line up with TRBD1. This CDR3 comprises 14 residues. The junction had 6 bases not matched to a gene; V was cut back by 3 bases and J by 5 bases. CDR1 and CDR2 (germline): SGHTA, FQGNSA. CDR3 in amino acids: CASSFPRDRTEAFF. The CDR3 nucleotides read TGTGCCAGCAGCTTTCCCCGGGACAGAACTGAAGCTTTCTTT.

The rearrangement links TRBV15 to TRBJ2-7, with D possibly being TRBD1 (6 bases). V lost 1 base, J lost 1 base, and 17 bases lay in between. The CDR3 is 17 amino acids. CDR1 is LNHNV, CDR2 YYDKDF, per germline (reference sequence). CDR3 DNA: TGTGCCACCAGCAGAGCGCCCGGTGGGGGCCTATCCTACGAGCAGTACTTC. Translation gives CATSRAPGGGLSYEQYF.

The chain employs TRBV6-5 and TRBJ2-7, with 9 bases that match TRBD1. CDR3 length equals 15 residues. The germline gives CDR1 MNHEY, CDR2 SVGAGI. Trimming cost V 6 bases and J 5 bases; bases outside gene matches: 11. In DNA, the CDR3 is TGTGCCAGCAGAGATGCGGGACAGGGAATCCACGAGCAGTACTTC. Amino acids: CASRDAGQGIHEQYF.

The rearrangement joins TRBV4-1 to TRBJ1-2; D gene uncertain. Trimming pared 0 bases from V and 2 bases from J, leaving 10 bases between. In germline, CDR1 is MGHRA, CDR2 YSYEKL. The CDR3 extends over 15 amino acids. CDR3 amino acids: CASSQDNLENYGYTF. The CDR3 coding sequence is TGCGCCAGCAGCCAAGATAACTTAGAAAACTATGGCTACACCTTC.

The chain carries TRBV7-2 and TRBJ2-5, with 11 nucleotides matching TRBD2. With 5 bases clipped from V and 4 bases from J, the junction kept 6 bases outside the gene matches. The CDR3 contains 15 residues. Germline V gene sequence: CDR1 SGHTA, CDR2 FQGNSA. This CDR3 is CASSPLAGESETQYF. The CDR3 nucleotides are TGTGCCAGCAGCCCACTAGCGGGGGAATCAGAGACCCAGTACTTC. The full variable domain, rest sourced from reference TRBV7-2 and TRBJ2-5, is GAGVSQSPSNKVTEKGKDVELRCDPISGHTALYWYRQSLGQGLEFLIYFQGNSAPDKSGLPSDRFSAERTGGSVSTLTIQRTQQEDSAVYLCASSPLAGESETQYFGPGTRLLVL.

The chain joins TRBV2 to TRBJ1-5, with D possibly matching TRBD1 (5 bases). Germline lookup yields CDR1 SNHLY and CDR2 FYNNEI. This CDR3 is built from 13 residues. Trimming removed 7 bases at V and 0 bases at J, with 7 bases between. The CDR3 DNA reads as TGTGCCAGCACAGGGAATAGCAATCAGCCCCAGCATTTT. This codes for CASTGNSNQPQHF.

The chain couples TRBV4-3 to TRBJ1-4, with D uncertain. V was trimmed by 1 base and J by 7 bases, leaving 10 bases between them. Per germline, CDR1 LGHNA and CDR2 YSLEER. The CDR3 runs 14 residues. The CDR3 spells CASSQARGGEKLFF. The CDR3 DNA sequence: TGCGCCAGCAGCCAAGCGCGGGGTGGTGAAAAACTGTTTTTT.

The chain recombines TRBV7-6 with TRBJ2-5, with a tentative D call TRBD2 (5 bases). This CDR3 comprises 15 residues. V was cut by 5 bases and J by 2 bases, with 15 bases left in between. The V gene's germline CDR1 is SGHVS and CDR2 FNYEAQ. Here the CDR3 reads CASSQIDWRQETQYF. The CDR3 nucleotides read TGTGCCAGCAGCCAAATCGACTGGAGGCAAGAGACCCAGTACTTC.

The rearrangement links TRBV28 to TRBJ1-1; TRBD1 aligns across 8 bases. This CDR3 comprises 14 residues. V gave up 6 bases and J gave up 4 bases; unmatched junction bases: 7. Germline loops: CDR1 MDHEN, CDR2 SYDVKM. The CDR3, as DNA: TGTGCCAGCAGCCTCCCAGGGGGCTCCACTGAAGCTTTCTTT. Protein product: CASSLPGGSTEAFF.

The chain's CDR3 is CASRGASGRNTGELFF. CDR3 coding DNA: TGTGCCAGCAGGGGAGCTAGCGGGAGGAACACCGGGGAGCTGTTTTTT. The chain links TRBV28 to TRBJ2-2, with 10 positions matching TRBD2. The CDR3 covers 16 residues. V trimming: 6 bases; J trimming: 1 base; junction bases outside the gene matches: 5. Germline-derived CDR1 and CDR2 are MDHEN and SYDVKM. Full variable domain (outside the CDR3, taken from reference TRBV28 and TRBJ2-2): DVKVTQSSRYLVKRTGEKVFLECVQDMDHENMFWYRQDPGLGLRLIYFSYDVKMKEKGDIPEGYSVSREKKERFSLILESASTNQTSMYLCASRGASGRNTGELFFGEGSRLTVL.

The chain recombines TRBV3-1 (or the pseudogene TRBV3-2) with TRBJ2-4; 12 nucleotides agree with TRBD2. V shed 0 bases and J 0 bases; nucleotides not matched to a gene: 6. This CDR3 is 19 amino acids long. Germline CDR1 reads LGHDT; CDR2 reads YNNKEL (reference sequence). DNA of the CDR3: TGTGCCAGCAGCCAAGATTACCCTAGCGGGAGGGGAGCCAAAAACATTCAGTACTTC. Encoded protein: CASSQDYPSGRGAKNIQYF.

V gene TRBV7-6 combines with J gene TRBJ2-3; D call uncertain. This CDR3 comprises 12 residues. Germline V gene lookup returns CDR1 SGHVS and CDR2 FNYEAQ. V was trimmed by 5 bases and J by 2 bases, leaving 5 bases between them. CDR3 region: CASSQNTDTQYF. The CDR3 DNA is TGTGCCAGCAGCCAAAACACAGATACGCAGTATTTT.

This chain connects TRBV19 to TRBJ2-7; 8 positions match TRBD2. With V trimmed by 7 bases and J by 3 bases, 5 bases remained unmatched. The CDR3 is 13 amino acids. Germline-derived CDR1 and CDR2 are LNHDA and SQIVND (reference sequence). Written as DNA, the CDR3 is TGTGCCAGTAAAAAAAGCGGGAGCTACGAGCAGTACTTC. Translation: CASKKSGSYEQYF. Full variable domain (remainder filled in from reference TRBV19 and TRBJ2-7): DGGITQSPKYLFRKEGQNVTLSCEQNLNHDAMYWYRQDPGQGLRLIYYSQIVNDFQKGDIAEGYSVSREKKESFPLTVTSAQKNPTAFYLCASKKSGSYEQYFGPGTRLTVT.

This clone was detected only a few times. This chain connects TRBV7-2 to TRBJ1-5, with D possibly TRBD1 on 6 matching bases. CDR3 length equals 15 residues. From germline, CDR1 is SGHTA and CDR2 FQGNSA. V was clipped by 1 base and J by 1 base, with 8 bases between them. Here the CDR3 reads CASSLGTVSNQPQHF. CDR3 in DNA: TGTGCCAGCAGCTTAGGGACAGTCAGCAATCAGCCCCAGCATTTT.

The chain has TRBV29-1 and TRBJ1-1; TRBD1 matches at 7 bases. CDR3 length: 12 amino acids. V lost 3 bases to trimming and J lost 4 bases; unmatched junction nucleotides: 2. CDR1 and CDR2 from the germline V gene are SQVTM and ANQGSEA. CDR3 loop: CSVDQGGTEAFF. CDR3 DNA sequence: TGCAGCGTTGACCAGGGGGGCACTGAAGCTTTCTTT.

The chain couples TRBV10-3 to TRBJ1-1; 8 bases match TRBD1. This CDR3 contains 12 residues. Unmatched junction bases numbered 1, after V lost 4 bases and J lost 6 bases. Germline CDR1 ENHRY, CDR2 SYGVKD. The CDR3 spells CAISGQGPEAFF. CDR3 nucleotides: TGTGCCATCAGTGGACAGGGGCCTGAAGCTTTCTTT.

V usage is TRBV28 and J usage is TRBJ1-1; 7 bases match TRBD1. CDR3 length equals 14 residues. The J segment lost 4 bases and the V segment lost 8 bases, leaving 10 bases of the junction unmatched. Per germline, CDR1 MDHEN and CDR2 SYDVKM. The CDR3 region has the DNA TGTGCCAGCGGACGGAGGGGGCGCGTCACTGAAGCTTTCTTT. Translation gives CASGRRGRVTEAFF.

The chain links TRBV5-1 to TRBJ1-6; 9 nucleotides agree with TRBD1. Trimming took 4 bases from V and 9 from J; bases not matched to a gene: 5. Germline loops: CDR1 SGHRS, CDR2 YFSETQ. The CDR3 consists of 14 residues. The CDR3 sequence is CASSLQGAGSPLHF. CDR3 nucleotide sequence: TGCGCCAGCAGCCTACAGGGGGCTGGTTCACCCCTCCACTTT.

The chain carries TRBV6-2 or TRBV6-3 and TRBJ1-1; no clear D gene. With 2 bases removed from V and 4 bases from J, the gap between germline ends came to 17 bases. CDR1 is MNHEY, CDR2 SVGEGT, per germline. The CDR3 extends over 16 amino acids. The CDR3 bases are TGTGCCAGCAGTTACCCCGCGGGGAGAAAGGGCACTGAAGCTTTCTTT. Residues: CASSYPAGRKGTEAFF.

This clone was counted only a few times. The chain recombines TRBV28 with TRBJ2-1, with D possibly matching TRBD2 (6 bases). Trimming pared 2 bases from V and 2 bases from J, leaving 13 bases between. The CDR3 runs to 16 residues. Germline assignment: CDR1 MDHEN and CDR2 SYDVKM. This CDR3 is CASSLGGLNPYNEQFF. Here the CDR3 DNA reads TGTGCCAGCAGTTTAGGGGGACTGAATCCCTACAATGAGCAGTTCTTC.

This sequence joins TRBV30 and TRBJ1-3; 7 bases align to TRBD1. V was clipped by 4 bases and J by 0 bases; unmatched bases: 9. Germline CDR1 reads GTSNPN; CDR2 reads SVGIG (reference sequence). This CDR3 comprises 16 residues. The CDR3 bases are TGTGCCTGGACACGTCACAGGGGAAGCTCTGGAAACACCATATATTTT. This gives the protein CAWTRHRGSSGNTIYF.

The rearrangement uses TRBV2 and TRBJ1-1; D not resolved. The CDR3 loop spans 13 amino acids. Trimming stripped 3 bases from V and 1 base from J, with 6 bases between. Germline V gives CDR1 SNHLY, CDR2 FYNNEI. The CDR3 DNA sequence: TGTGCCAGCAGTGATAGCAGGAACACTGAAGCTTTCTTT. It encodes CASSDSRNTEAFF.

The chain recombines TRBV7-8 with TRBJ2-2, with TRBD1 matching over 8 bases. The germline V gene has CDR1 SGHVS and CDR2 FQNEAQ. CDR3 length: 16 residues. J lost 4 bases, V lost 3 bases, and 7 bases had no gene match. The CDR3 reads CASSFPGTGVTGELFF. CDR3 nucleotides: TGTGCCAGCAGCTTCCCCGGGACAGGAGTCACCGGGGAGCTGTTTTTT.

V gene TRBV19 combines with J gene TRBJ1-6, with 8 bases fitting TRBD1. The CDR3 has 12 amino acids. From germline, CDR1 is LNHDA and CDR2 SQIVND (reference sequence). The trim removed 10 bases at V and 9 bases at J, leaving 5 bases unmatched. Here the CDR3 reads CATGQGASPLHF. The CDR3 nucleotides are TGTGCCACCGGACAGGGTGCTTCACCCCTCCACTTT.

The chain links TRBV7-2 to TRBJ2-5; TRBD2 aligns across 13 bases. J was trimmed by 4 bases and V by 4 bases; bases with no gene match: 3. Germline-derived CDR1 and CDR2 are SGHTA and FQGNSA. The CDR3 totals 15 residues. Written as DNA, the CDR3 is TGTGCCAGCAGCTCCGGACTAGCGGGGGTAGAGACCCAGTACTTC. Translating gives CASSSGLAGVETQYF. The whole variable domain, filled in from reference TRBV7-2 and TRBJ2-5, reads GAGVSQSPSNKVTEKGKDVELRCDPISGHTALYWYRQSLGQGLEFLIYFQGNSAPDKSGLPSDRFSAERTGGSVSTLTIQRTQQEDSAVYLCASSSGLAGVETQYFGPGTRLLVL.

The chain couples TRBV7-3 to TRBJ2-5, with D possibly being TRBD1 (7 bases). Per the germline V gene, CDR1 is SGHTA and CDR2 is FQGTGA. Trimming removed 5 bases at V and 5 bases at J, with 21 bases between. This CDR3 is 16 amino acids long. In nucleotides, the CDR3 is TGTGCCAGCAGCCCAAAACTGGTGCAGGGGGGCGAGACCCAGTACTTC. It is translated as CASSPKLVQGGETQYF.

This chain joins TRBV9 and TRBJ2-2; 11 positions agree with TRBD2. V lost 4 bases to trimming and J lost 10 bases; unmatched junction nucleotides: 12. This CDR3 contains 16 residues. From germline, CDR1 is SGDLS and CDR2 YYNGEE. CDR3 sequence reads: CASSLGTSGTAQELFF. CDR3 DNA: TGTGCCAGCAGCCTAGGGACTAGCGGAACTGCCCAGGAGCTGTTTTTT.

The chain uses TRBV5-1 and TRBJ1-3; tentatively, D is TRBD1 (5 bases). Trimming removed 4 bases at V and 2 bases at J, with 10 bases between. The CDR3 runs to 14 residues. CDR1 is SGHRS, CDR2 YFSETQ, per germline. The CDR3 nucleotides are TGCGCCAGCAGCACGGGGACTGCTGGAAACACCATATATTTT. It encodes CASSTGTAGNTIYF.